These 13 T cell receptor beta chains came from one sample sequenced in a study of blood T cell repertoires in COVID-19. The repertoire was sequenced with immunoSEQ multiplex PCR; TCRdb's copy has only in-frame clones and lacks some. The repertoire has fewer than 400,000 clones, roughly 85% of them found once; the top ten carry under 2.5%. Sequenced sample: PBMCs or T cells enriched from blood (not recorded which). The receptor set was obtained from a man aged 25-40 years who had recovered from COVID-19.

The chain is built from TRBV3-1 (or the pseudogene TRBV3-2) and TRBJ2-1; no clear D. V gave up 0 bases and J gave up 6 bases, with 12 bases separating them. Germline V gene lookup returns CDR1 LGHDT and CDR2 YNNKEL (reference sequence). The CDR3 spans 15 residues. Here the CDR3 reads CASSQDLGRTNEQFF. The CDR3 DNA is TGTGCCAGCAGCCAAGATCTGGGCAGAACCAATGAGCAGTTCTTC.

V is TRBV19 and J is TRBJ2-5, with a weak D call TRBD2 (6 bases). V was cut by 7 bases and J by 7 bases, with 19 bases left in between. CDR3 length equals 14 residues. Germline V gene lookup returns CDR1 LNHDA and CDR2 SQIVND (reference sequence). Here the CDR3 reads CASIPTGGSGTQYF. CDR3 sequence (DNA): TGTGCCAGTATCCCCACCGGGGGTTCCGGGACCCAGTACTTC.

J is TRBJ1-3 and V is TRBV9; TRBD1 is a possible D gene (5 bases). This CDR3 spans 15 amino acids. V lost 0 bases to trimming and J lost 7 bases, with 14 bases between them. Germline values: CDR1 SGDLS, CDR2 YYNGEE. The CDR3 loop is CASSVGPVGGNTIYF. The CDR3 DNA sequence: TGTGCCAGCAGCGTAGGCCCCGTCGGGGGTAACACCATATATTTT. The full variable domain, rest sourced from reference TRBV9 and TRBJ1-3, is DSGVTQTPKHLITATGQRVTLRCSPRSGDLSVYWYQQSLDQGLQFLIQYYNGEERAKGNILERFSAQQFPDLHSELNLSSLELGDSALYFCASSVGPVGGNTIYFGEGSWLTVV.

The chain uses TRBV7-8 and TRBJ1-5; D unresolved. The V gene's germline CDR1 is SGHVS and CDR2 FQNEAQ. The CDR3 sequence is 14 residues long. V was pared by 2 bases and J by 3 bases, with 8 bases between. This CDR3 reads CASSLRANNQPQHF. The CDR3, as DNA: TGTGCCAGCAGCTTACGAGCTAACAATCAGCCCCAGCATTTT.

The chain links TRBV6-5 to TRBJ1-1; D uncertain. CDR1 MNHEY and CDR2 SVGAGI come from the germline V gene. The length of the CDR3 is 15 residues. Trimming removed 8 bases from V and 0 bases from J, with 16 bases in between. The CDR3 loop is CASGRRVSLNTEAFF. In nucleotides, the CDR3 is TGTGCCAGCGGCCGGCGGGTCTCTCTGAACACTGAAGCTTTCTTT.

The genes are TRBV7-3 and TRBJ1-2; no reliable D call. Germline CDR1 is SGHTA and CDR2 is FQGTGA. Deletions cut 5 bases from V and 10 bases from J, with 14 bases between. This CDR3 contains 12 residues. The CDR3 DNA sequence: TGTGCCAGCAGCCCCGGCGGTGGTTCCTACACCTTC. Translating it yields CASSPGGGSYTF. The full variable domain, in which reference TRBV7-3 and TRBJ1-2 provide the parts outside the CDR3, is GAGVSQTPSNKVTEKGKYVELRCDPISGHTALYWYRQSLGQGPEFLIYFQGTGAADDSGLPNDRFFAVRPEGSVSTLKIQRTERGDSAVYLCASSPGGGSYTFGSGTRLTVV.

This rearrangement joins TRBV7-9 to TRBJ2-1; TRBD2 matches at 7 bases. The J segment lost 8 bases and the V segment lost 7 bases, leaving 5 bases of the junction unmatched. The CDR3 covers 12 residues. The germline CDR1 and CDR2 sequences are SEHNR and FQNEAQ (reference sequence). This chain's CDR3 is CASNRGGDEQFF. The CDR3 DNA follows: TGTGCCAGCAATCGCGGGGGAGATGAGCAGTTCTTC. The full variable domain, rest sourced from reference TRBV7-9 and TRBJ2-1, is DTGVSQNPRHKITKRGQNVTFRCDPISEHNRLYWYRQTLGQGPEFLTYFQNEAQLEKSRLLSDRFSAERPKGSFSTLEIQRTEQGDSAMYLCASNRGGDEQFFGPGTRLTVL.

CDR3 loop: CASGQVPYEQYF. The CDR3 nucleotides are TGTGCCAGCGGTCAGGTTCCCTACGAGCAGTACTTC. The gene calls are TRBV12-3 or TRBV12-4 and TRBJ2-7; D is uncertain. The CDR3 extends over 12 amino acids. Trimming pared 8 bases from V and 2 bases from J, leaving 10 bases between.

J is TRBJ1-2 and V is TRBV6-6; D is unresolved. The germline V gene has CDR1 MNHNY and CDR2 SVGAGI (reference sequence). CDR3 length equals 12 residues. V lost 6 bases to trimming and J lost 12 bases, with 17 bases between them. The CDR3 spells CASSIETVYDTF. The CDR3 bases are TGTGCCAGCAGCATCGAAACGGTCTACGACACCTTC.

This chain joins TRBV11-2 and TRBJ2-1, with 9 bases identical to TRBD2. This CDR3 contains 15 residues. V was pared by 5 bases and J by 4 bases, with 6 bases of the junction left unmatched. Per the germline V gene, CDR1 is SGHAT and CDR2 is FQNNGV. Written as DNA, the CDR3 is TGTGCCAGCAGCGACGCGGGGGGGGTGTACAATGAGCAGTTCTTC. Its protein is CASSDAGGVYNEQFF.

The chain uses TRBV2 and TRBJ1-2; no definite D call. CDR3 length equals 10 residues. V gave up 8 bases and J gave up 6 bases, with 7 bases separating them. The germline V gene has CDR1 SNHLY and CDR2 FYNNEI. The CDR3 DNA sequence: TGTGCCAGCTGGAGAGATGGCTACACCTTC. It translates to CASWRDGYTF.

The chain joins TRBV4-2 to TRBJ2-3; TRBD2 is a possible D gene (5 bases). The CDR3 has 15 amino acids. V gave up 4 bases and J gave up 1 base, with 12 bases separating them. Germline CDR1 reads LGHNA; CDR2 reads YNFKEQ. CDR3 region: CASSRDLRGTDTQYF. As DNA, the CDR3 is TGTGCCAGCAGCCGCGATTTGCGGGGCACAGATACGCAGTATTTT.

Only a few counts were recorded for this clone. The rearrangement joins TRBV7-9 to TRBJ1-2; 12 bases agree with TRBD1. CDR3 length: 15 residues. CDR1 and CDR2 (germline): SEHNR, FQNEAQ (reference sequence). The V segment lost 1 base and the J segment 8 bases; nucleotides outside the gene matches: 5. The CDR3 bases are TGTGCCAGCAGCTTAGGAGGGGGACAGGGGGCCGGCTACACCTTC. Its translation: CASSLGGGQGAGYTF. The whole variable domain, remainder taken from reference TRBV7-9 and TRBJ1-2, is DTGVSQNPRHKITKRGQNVTFRCDPISEHNRLYWYRQTLGQGPEFLTYFQNEAQLEKSRLLSDRFSAERPKGSFSTLEIQRTEQGDSAMYLCASSLGGGQGAGYTFGSGTRLTVV.